The 2 T cell receptor beta chains presented below share a single source sample, sequenced in a study of shared clonotypes between healthy human individuals. This table comes from immunoSEQ multiplex PCR, and its TCRdb copy is limited to in-frame clones, with some not included. The table includes about 1.5 million clones, 95% to 99% detected once. Sequenced: naive CD4+ T cells sorted from blood. Specified subset: CD45RA+ positively selected. The receptors originated from a young man in good health.

V gene TRBV28 combines with J gene TRBJ1-2, with D uncertain. The CDR3 spans 17 residues. In germline, CDR1 is MDHEN, CDR2 SYDVKM. V was cut by 6 bases and J by 5 bases, with 25 bases left in between. CDR3 amino acids: CASSSSLLPGRRYGYTF. CDR3 nucleotides: TGTGCCAGCAGCTCTAGTTTATTGCCCGGACGCAGGTATGGCTACACCTTC.

V and J are TRBV19 and TRBJ2-1, with 8 positions matching TRBD2. The trim removed 3 bases at V and 3 bases at J, leaving 7 bases unmatched. The CDR3 spans 16 residues. Germline V gene sequence: CDR1 LNHDA, CDR2 SQIVND (reference sequence). The CDR3 nucleotides read TGTGCCAGTAGTATCAGTAGCGGGGTCCTCTACAATGAGCAGTTCTTC. Protein sequence: CASSISSGVLYNEQFF.